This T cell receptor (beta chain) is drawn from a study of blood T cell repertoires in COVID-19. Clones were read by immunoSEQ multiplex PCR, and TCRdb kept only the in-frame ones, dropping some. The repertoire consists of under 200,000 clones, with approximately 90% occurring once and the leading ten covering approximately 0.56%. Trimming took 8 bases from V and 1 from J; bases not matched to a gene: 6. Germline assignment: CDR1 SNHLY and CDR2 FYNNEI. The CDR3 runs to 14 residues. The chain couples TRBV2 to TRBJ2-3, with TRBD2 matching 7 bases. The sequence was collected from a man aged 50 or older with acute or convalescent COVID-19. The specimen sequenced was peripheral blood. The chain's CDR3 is CASVRGRGTDTQYF. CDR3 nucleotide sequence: TGTGCCAGCGTACGGGGGAGGGGCACAGATACGCAGTATTTT.